This T cell receptor beta chain stems from a study of radiotherapy plus CTLA-4 blockade in lung cancer. Germline CDR1 reads SQVTM; CDR2 reads ANQGSEA. This CDR3 spans 14 amino acids. Germline trimming cut 7 bases from V and 4 bases from J; bases unmatched to any gene: 12. Some clones are missing from TCRdb's copy, which holds only in-frame ones; the method was immunoSEQ multiplex PCR. The sample lists tens of thousands of clones, about 88% occurring once. This TCR came from a human donor with non-small cell lung cancer whose response to radiotherapy plus ipilimumab could not be evaluated. The J gene is TRBJ1-2, the V gene TRBV29-1; 7 bases line up with TRBD1. This material consisted of peripheral blood, taken from a patient treated with radiotherapy plus ipilimumab. CDR3 coding DNA: TGCAGCGCGTCTCCGGGACAGTCAGGCTATGGCTACACCTTC. It encodes CSASPGQSGYGYTF.